This TCR beta chain was sequenced in a study of CD8 T cells in ankylosing spondylitis. This CDR3 is 15 amino acids long. Trimming took 5 bases from V and 7 from J; bases not matched to a gene: 8. Germline CDR1 and CDR2: MNHEY and SMNVEV (reference sequence). Study outcomes and limitations: Before this, some motif variants had been reported in reactive arthritis synovial fluid and blood.

MiXCR, applied by TCRdb to the 5' RACE reads, yields one record per CDR3 protein. The sample carries around 230,000 distinct CDR3 sequences, roughly 8.6% recorded once. A note on this clonotype: Its antigen is not known.

This chain joins TRBV27 and TRBJ1-6, with 7 positions matching TRBD1. The sequenced sample was blood, either unsorted or a sorted T cell fraction (not recorded which). The TCR sequence derives from a male donor with ankylosing spondylitis or in good health (not recorded which). The chain's CDR3 is CASSIHRGQNSPLHF. For the CDR3, the DNA is TGTGCCAGCAGTATTCACAGGGGACAGAATTCACCCCTCCACTTT.